This note documents a single T cell receptor (beta chain) sequence. Antigen unknown. This sample was taken from a study of blood T cells in healthy people across ages. General study results and limits: The recorded TCR beta diversity per million T cells decreased in a roughly linear manner with age.

The people who gave samples were healthy Caucasians from Russia, aged roughly 6 to 95. Total RNA, at least 6 micrograms per sample, came from PBMCs. Using a J-beta primer mix together with a sample-barcoded 5' primer, a second PCR was run for roughly 7 to 11 cycles. All samples yielded 2.5 million or more CDR3-containing paired-end reads. In TCRdb, the 5' RACE reads were re-called with MiXCR into one record per CDR3 protein. There are about 640,000 distinct CDR3 sequences in the sample; 58% occur only once, and over 35% lies in the top ten. This CDR3 spans 13 amino acids. The V and J ends lost 4 bases and 5 bases, in that order; junction bases with no gene match: 4. CDR1 is SNHLY and CDR2 is FYNNEI in the germline V gene.

The receptor was isolated from a man between 60 and 70 years old in good health. This chain connects TRBV2 to TRBJ2-7; 8 bases are a match to TRBD1. Sequenced input: blood. CDR3 loop: CASSAWTGNEQYF. The DNA for the CDR3 is TGTGCCAGCAGTGCTTGGACAGGGAACGAGCAGTACTTC.